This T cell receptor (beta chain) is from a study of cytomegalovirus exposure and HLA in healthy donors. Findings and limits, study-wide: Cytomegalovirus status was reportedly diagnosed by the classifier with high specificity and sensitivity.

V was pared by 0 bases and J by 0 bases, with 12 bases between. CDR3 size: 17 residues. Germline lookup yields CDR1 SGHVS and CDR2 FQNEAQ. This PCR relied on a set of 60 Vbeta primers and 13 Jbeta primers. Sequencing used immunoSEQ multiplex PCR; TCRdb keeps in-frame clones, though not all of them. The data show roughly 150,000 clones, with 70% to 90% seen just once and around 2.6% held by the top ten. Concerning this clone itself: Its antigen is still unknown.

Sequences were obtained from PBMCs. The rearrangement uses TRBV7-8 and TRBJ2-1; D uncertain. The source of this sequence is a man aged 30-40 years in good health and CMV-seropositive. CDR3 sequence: CASSLALVPSSYNEQFF. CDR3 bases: TGTGCCAGCAGCTTAGCGCTGGTGCCGAGCTCCTACAATGAGCAGTTCTTC.